The 25 T cell receptor beta chains below come from one sample, sequenced in a study of blood T cells in healthy people across ages (dated by TCRdb to about 2015). The library was produced with 5' RACE. Sequencing was carried out with an Illumina HiSeq 2500. A second PCR of roughly 6 to 11 cycles was run with a J-beta primer mix and a sample-barcoded 5' primer. TCRdb redid the processing of the public reads, applying fastp at Q25 and MiXCR, and retained in-frame beta chains. One record per CDR3 amino acid sequence lists the most common genes and DNA. The sample includes more than 500,000 distinct CDR3 sequences, with roughly 29% observed a single time. Roughly 18% of the sample comes from the top ten. Input material: blood. The receptor source for this set is a woman aged 70-85 years in good health.

The rearrangement uses TRBV18 and TRBJ1-2; D unresolved. Germline-derived CDR1 and CDR2 are KGHSH and LQKENI. The length of the CDR3 is 16 residues. V dropped 0 bases and J dropped 8 bases, with 19 bases sitting between them. The CDR3 sequence is CASSPPDRNSLGGYTF. The CDR3 region has the DNA TGTGCCAGCTCACCACCAGATCGGAATTCCTTAGGGGGCTACACCTTC.

Only a few counts were recorded for this clonotype. V and J are TRBV20-1 and TRBJ1-1; D is perhaps TRBD1 (5 bases). Germline loops: CDR1 DFQATT, CDR2 SNEGSKA (reference sequence). The CDR3 extends over 12 amino acids. With 6 bases removed from V and 4 bases from J, the gap between germline ends came to 12 bases. The CDR3: CSARVGSTEAFF. The CDR3, as DNA: TGCAGTGCCAGGGTGGGTTCCACTGAAGCTTTCTTT.

This clonotype showed up just a few times. The rearrangement uses TRBV7-2 and TRBJ2-1, with no clear D. Deletions cut 1 base from V and 1 base from J, with 8 bases between. Germline CDR1 and CDR2: SGHTA and FQGNSA. This CDR3 is 15 amino acids long. The CDR3 nucleotides read TGTGCCAGCAGCTTAGGTCAGGCGTCCTACAATGAGCAGTTCTTC. The encoded protein is CASSLGQASYNEQFF.

This chain uses TRBV6-2 or TRBV6-3 with TRBJ2-6; D call uncertain. There are 17 residues in the CDR3. Trimming removed 5 bases at V and 0 bases at J, with 14 bases between. Per germline, CDR1 MNHEY and CDR2 SVGEGT. The CDR3 protein is CASSQLTAGSGANVLTF. The CDR3 bases are TGTGCCAGCAGTCAGTTGACGGCCGGCTCTGGGGCCAACGTCCTGACTTTC.

This clonotype was seen a handful of times. This chain joins TRBV20-1 and TRBJ1-1, with D hard to call. The CDR3 extends over 15 amino acids. Germline lookup yields CDR1 DFQATT and CDR2 SNEGSKA (reference sequence). With 0 bases removed from V and 5 bases from J, the gap between germline ends came to 16 bases. The CDR3 loop reads CSARDRERGGTEAFF. For the CDR3, the DNA is TGCAGTGCTAGAGATAGGGAGAGAGGAGGGACTGAAGCTTTCTTT.

The chain employs TRBV19 and TRBJ1-2; 8 bases are shared with TRBD1. V lost 4 bases, J lost 4 bases, and 5 bases stayed unmatched. This CDR3 spans 14 amino acids. Germline V gives CDR1 LNHDA, CDR2 SQIVND (reference sequence). In DNA, the CDR3 is TGTGCCAGTAGTACGACAGGGGCGCTCTATGGCTACACCTTC. As protein: CASSTTGALYGYTF.

This clonotype was observed a single time. This sequence joins TRBV7-8 and TRBJ1-4; TRBD1 matches 9 bases. This CDR3 spans 15 amino acids. Germline assignment: CDR1 SGHVS and CDR2 FQNEAQ. The V segment lost 5 bases and the J segment 5 bases; nucleotides outside the gene matches: 6. The CDR3 DNA is TGTGCCAGCAGCAAAACAGGGGGCTGGAATGAAAAACTGTTTTTT. This codes for CASSKTGGWNEKLFF.

The chain combines TRBV10-3 with TRBJ1-6, with 12 bases aligning to TRBD1. CDR1 and CDR2 from the germline V gene are ENHRY and SYGVKD. The CDR3 covers 15 residues. Trimming cost V 6 bases and J 7 bases; bases outside gene matches: 4. CDR3 loop: CAIRGQGAGNSPLHF. The CDR3 bases are TGTGCCATCAGGGGACAGGGGGCGGGCAATTCACCCCTCCACTTT.

This chain joins TRBV13 and TRBJ2-3, with 9 positions matching TRBD2. Trimming cost V 2 bases and J 1 base; bases outside gene matches: 4. The CDR3 runs to 16 residues. The germline CDR1 and CDR2 sequences are PRHDT and FYEKMQ (reference sequence). CDR3 coding DNA: TGTGCCAGCAGCTTACGCGGGGGGGCACGCACAGATACGCAGTATTTT. Protein: CASSLRGGARTDTQYF.

This clonotype appeared many times. CDR3 protein: CASSLDRSPDTQYF. CDR3 nucleotide sequence: TGCGCCAGCAGCTTAGACAGGTCCCCAGATACGCAGTATTTT. The chain combines TRBV5-1 with TRBJ2-3; tentatively, D is TRBD1 (6 bases). This CDR3 comprises 14 residues. Germline lookup yields CDR1 SGHRS and CDR2 YFSETQ. V gave up 2 bases and J gave up 4 bases, with 11 bases separating them.

The rearrangement uses TRBV7-2 and TRBJ2-5; unclear D gene. The V end lost 2 bases, the J end lost 4 bases, and 8 bases lay between the germline ends. Germline lookup yields CDR1 SGHTA and CDR2 FQGNSA. This CDR3 region has 13 residues. CDR3 sequence (DNA): TGTGCCAGCAGCTTAATGGGGATAGAGACCCAGTACTTC. It is translated as CASSLMGIETQYF.

This clonotype was counted a few times. The rearrangement uses TRBV10-1 and TRBJ2-1; D is ambiguous. In germline, CDR1 is WNHNN, CDR2 SYGVQD (reference sequence). The CDR3 is 14 residues long. V lost 3 bases, J lost 1 base, and 7 bases lay in between. The CDR3 is CASSEDKSYNEQFF. The CDR3 DNA sequence: TGCGCCAGCAGTGAAGACAAATCCTACAATGAGCAGTTCTTC.

V is TRBV29-1 and J is TRBJ2-3; tentative D call: TRBD1 (6 bases). This CDR3 has 17 residues. CDR1 is SQVTM, CDR2 ANQGSEA, per germline. Trimming took 6 bases from V and 6 from J, leaving 28 bases between them. CDR3: CSVGAQGSRALSDTQYF. For the CDR3, the DNA is TGCAGCGTAGGCGCACAGGGATCGAGGGCATTGTCGGATACGCAGTATTTT.

The gene calls are TRBV7-2 and TRBJ2-7; possibly TRBD1 or TRBD2 for D (5 bases each). V gave up 1 base and J gave up 0 bases, with 10 bases separating them. Germline V gene sequence: CDR1 SGHTA, CDR2 FQGNSA. CDR3 size: 15 residues. The CDR3 loop is CASSLVRGPSYEQYF. The CDR3 DNA reads TGTGCCAGCAGCTTAGTAAGGGGACCCTCCTACGAGCAGTACTTC.

This clonotype has only a few counts. This chain uses TRBV4-2 with TRBJ2-2; 8 bases map to TRBD2. J was trimmed by 2 bases and V by 4 bases; bases with no gene match: 3. The CDR3 extends over 15 amino acids. Looked up from germline, CDR1 is LGHNA and CDR2 is YNFKEQ. The CDR3 loop is CASSRGGPNTGELFF. DNA of the CDR3: TGTGCCAGCAGCCGCGGGGGGCCTAACACCGGGGAGCTGTTTTTT.

This clonotype was seen more than once but under ten times. The CDR3 DNA is TGTGCCAGCAGTTACTCGGGGACGAGAGAAGAGACCCAGTACTTC. This translates into CASSYSGTREETQYF. The rearrangement links TRBV6-5 to TRBJ2-5; D could derive from TRBD1 or TRBD2 (5 bases each). V was pared by 0 bases and J by 3 bases, with 11 bases between. The CDR3 totals 15 residues. The V gene's germline CDR1 is MNHEY and CDR2 SVGAGI.

The genes are TRBV7-8 and TRBJ1-2; D is unresolved. Germline lookup yields CDR1 SGHVS and CDR2 FQNEAQ. The CDR3 covers 12 residues. The V and J ends lost 4 bases and 8 bases respectively, with 11 bases between them. The CDR3 reads CASSSDFGGYTF. CDR3 DNA sequence: TGTGCCAGCAGCTCAGATTTTGGAGGCTACACCTTC. The full variable domain, with the rest looked up from reference TRBV7-8 and TRBJ1-2, is GAGVSQSPRYKVAKRGQDVALRCDPISGHVSLFWYQQALGQGPEFLTYFQNEAQLDKSGLPSDRFFAERPEGSVSTLKIQRTQQEDSAVYLCASSSDFGGYTFGSGTRLTVV.

This clonotype was detected only a few times. V gene TRBV20-1 combines with J gene TRBJ1-1; D perhaps matches TRBD1 (6 bases). Trimming pared 0 bases from V and 1 base from J, leaving 12 bases between. CDR1 and CDR2 from the germline V gene are DFQATT and SNEGSKA (reference sequence). The CDR3 is 15 residues long. As DNA, the CDR3 is TGCAGTGCTAGAGAGGTAGGGGGAAAGAACACTGAAGCTTTCTTT. Translated: CSAREVGGKNTEAFF.

This chain joins TRBV12-3 or TRBV12-4 and TRBJ1-2; D gene ambiguous. V was clipped by 6 bases and J by 3 bases, with 11 bases between them. The CDR3 sequence is 13 residues long. Here the CDR3 reads CASRRQDYYGYTF. The CDR3 bases are TGTGCCAGCAGAAGGCAGGACTACTATGGCTACACCTTC.

For the CDR3, the DNA is TGCAGTGCTAGACTCCCCGGCGGACGGACTCAAGAGACCCAGTACTTC. As protein: CSARLPGGRTQETQYF. The V call is TRBV20-1, the J call TRBJ2-5, with D possibly matching TRBD2 (5 bases). CDR3 size: 16 residues. Trimming shortened V by 2 bases and J by 2 bases, and 18 bases separated the two germline ends. CDR1 DFQATT and CDR2 SNEGSKA come from the germline V gene (reference sequence).

CDR3 in DNA: TGTGCCAGCAGCCCATCGCTTGCGGTCCAAGAGACCCAGTACTTC. Protein product: CASSPSLAVQETQYF. This rearrangement joins TRBV6-1 to TRBJ2-5; D is undetermined. Between the trimmed V and J ends, which lost 6 bases and 1 base, there was a span of 15 bases. Germline V gene lookup returns CDR1 MNHNS and CDR2 SASEGT. CDR3 length equals 15 residues.

V gene TRBV5-4 combines with J gene TRBJ2-2, with 10 bases identical to TRBD2. CDR3 length: 14 residues. Germline V CDR1 and CDR2: SGHNT, YYREEE (reference sequence). V lost 6 bases to trimming and J lost 4 bases; unmatched junction nucleotides: 3. This CDR3 is CASNIAGGTGELFF. The CDR3 DNA reads as TGTGCCAGCAACATAGCGGGGGGCACCGGGGAGCTGTTTTTT.

This chain joins TRBV6-6 and TRBJ2-1; D call uncertain. The germline gives CDR1 MNHNY, CDR2 SVGAGI (reference sequence). Trimming removed 6 bases from V and 7 bases from J, with 10 bases in between. The CDR3 runs to 12 residues. The CDR3 here is CASRSGTNEQFF. The CDR3 coding sequence is TGTGCCAGCAGGTCAGGAACTAATGAGCAGTTCTTC.

The CDR3 DNA follows: TGTGCCAGCAGTGGATCAGGGGGCACTGAAGCTTTCTTT. Its translation is CASSGSGGTEAFF. The J gene is TRBJ1-1, the V gene TRBV25-1, with 7 nucleotides matching TRBD1. CDR3 length: 13 amino acids. V shed 4 bases and J 4 bases; nucleotides not matched to a gene: 3. Germline values: CDR1 MGHDK, CDR2 SYGVNS.

This chain links TRBV28 with TRBJ2-5; D remains ambiguous. TRBJ2-7 matches the DNA end more closely, so the J call is doubtful. Germline loops: CDR1 MDHEN, CDR2 SYDVKM. The CDR3 totals 15 residues. CDR3 bases: TGTGCCAGCAGCCTTGGGTTTTCCAACTCCTACGAGCAGTACTTC. It translates to CASSLGFSNSYEQYF.